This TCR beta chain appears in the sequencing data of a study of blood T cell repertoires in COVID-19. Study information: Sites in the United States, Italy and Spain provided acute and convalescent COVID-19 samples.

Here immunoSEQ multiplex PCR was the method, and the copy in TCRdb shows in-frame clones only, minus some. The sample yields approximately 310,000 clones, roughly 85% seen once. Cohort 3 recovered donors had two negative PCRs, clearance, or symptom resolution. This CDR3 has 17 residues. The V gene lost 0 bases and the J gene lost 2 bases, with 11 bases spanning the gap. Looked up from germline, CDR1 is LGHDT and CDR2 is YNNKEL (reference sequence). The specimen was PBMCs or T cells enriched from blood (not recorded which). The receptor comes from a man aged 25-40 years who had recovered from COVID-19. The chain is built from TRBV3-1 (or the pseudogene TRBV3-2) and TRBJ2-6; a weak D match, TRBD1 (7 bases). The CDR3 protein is CASSQDSRGAGANVLTF. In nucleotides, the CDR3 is TGTGCCAGCAGCCAAGACTCCAGGGGGGCTGGGGCCAACGTCCTGACTTTC.